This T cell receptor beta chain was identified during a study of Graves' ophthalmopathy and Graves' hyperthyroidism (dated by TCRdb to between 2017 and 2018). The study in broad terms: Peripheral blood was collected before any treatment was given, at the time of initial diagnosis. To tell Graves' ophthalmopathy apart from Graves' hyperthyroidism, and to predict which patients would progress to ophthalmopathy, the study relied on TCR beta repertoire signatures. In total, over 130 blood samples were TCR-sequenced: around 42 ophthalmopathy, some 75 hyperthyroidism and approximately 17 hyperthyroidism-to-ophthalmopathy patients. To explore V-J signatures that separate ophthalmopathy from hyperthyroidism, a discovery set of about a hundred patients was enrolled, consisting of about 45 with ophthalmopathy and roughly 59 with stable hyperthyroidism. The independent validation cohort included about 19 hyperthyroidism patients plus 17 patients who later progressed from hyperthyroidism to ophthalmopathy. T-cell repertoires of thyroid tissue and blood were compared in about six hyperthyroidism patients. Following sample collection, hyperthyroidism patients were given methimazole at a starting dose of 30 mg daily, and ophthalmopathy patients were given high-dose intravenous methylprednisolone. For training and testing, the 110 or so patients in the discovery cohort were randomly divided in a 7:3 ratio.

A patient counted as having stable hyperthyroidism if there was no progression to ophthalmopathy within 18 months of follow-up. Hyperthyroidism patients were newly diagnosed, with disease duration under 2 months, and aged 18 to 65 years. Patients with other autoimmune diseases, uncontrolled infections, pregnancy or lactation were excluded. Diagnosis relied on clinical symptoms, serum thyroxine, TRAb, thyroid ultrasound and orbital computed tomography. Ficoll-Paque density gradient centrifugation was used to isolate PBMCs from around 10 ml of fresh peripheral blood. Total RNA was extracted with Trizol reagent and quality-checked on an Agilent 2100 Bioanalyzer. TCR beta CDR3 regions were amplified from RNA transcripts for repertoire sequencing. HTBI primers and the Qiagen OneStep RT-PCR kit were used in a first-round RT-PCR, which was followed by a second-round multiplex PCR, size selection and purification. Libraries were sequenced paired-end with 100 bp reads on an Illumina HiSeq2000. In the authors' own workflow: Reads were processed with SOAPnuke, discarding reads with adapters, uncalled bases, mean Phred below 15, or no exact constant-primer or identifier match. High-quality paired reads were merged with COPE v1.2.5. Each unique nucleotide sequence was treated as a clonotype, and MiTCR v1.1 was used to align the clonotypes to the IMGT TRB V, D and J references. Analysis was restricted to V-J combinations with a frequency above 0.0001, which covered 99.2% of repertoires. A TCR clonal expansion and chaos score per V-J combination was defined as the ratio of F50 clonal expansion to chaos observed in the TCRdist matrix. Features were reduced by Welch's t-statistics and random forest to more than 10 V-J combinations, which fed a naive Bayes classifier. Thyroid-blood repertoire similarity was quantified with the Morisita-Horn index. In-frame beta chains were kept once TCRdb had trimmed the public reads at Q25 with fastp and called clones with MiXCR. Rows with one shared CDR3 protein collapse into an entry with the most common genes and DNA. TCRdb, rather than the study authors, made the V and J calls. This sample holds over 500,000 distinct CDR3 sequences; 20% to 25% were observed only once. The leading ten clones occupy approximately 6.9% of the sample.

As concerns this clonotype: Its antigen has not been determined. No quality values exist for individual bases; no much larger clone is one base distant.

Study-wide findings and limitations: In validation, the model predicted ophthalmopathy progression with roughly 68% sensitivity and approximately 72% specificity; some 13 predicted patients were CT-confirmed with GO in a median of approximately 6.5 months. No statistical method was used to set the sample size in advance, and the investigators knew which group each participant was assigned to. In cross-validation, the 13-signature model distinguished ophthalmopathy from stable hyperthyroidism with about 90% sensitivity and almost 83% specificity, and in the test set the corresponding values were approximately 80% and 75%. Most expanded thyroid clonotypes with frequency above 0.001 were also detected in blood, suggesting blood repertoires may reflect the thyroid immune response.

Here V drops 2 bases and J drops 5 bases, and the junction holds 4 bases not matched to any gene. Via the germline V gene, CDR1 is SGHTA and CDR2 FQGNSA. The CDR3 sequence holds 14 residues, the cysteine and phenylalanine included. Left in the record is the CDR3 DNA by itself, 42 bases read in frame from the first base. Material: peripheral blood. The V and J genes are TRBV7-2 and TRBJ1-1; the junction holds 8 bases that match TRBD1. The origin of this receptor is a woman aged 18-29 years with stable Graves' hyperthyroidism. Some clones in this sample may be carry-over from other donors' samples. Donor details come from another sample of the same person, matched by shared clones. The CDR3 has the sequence CASSLLRGRTEAFF. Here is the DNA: TGTGCCAGCAGCTTACTCAGGGGGCGGACTGAAGCTTTCTTT.